These 13 T cell receptor beta chains share one sample of origin, sequenced in a study of radiation and T cells in renal cell carcinoma. Libraries were prepared by immunoSEQ multiplex PCR; TCRdb keeps only in-frame clonotypes and omits some of them. Of approximately 43,000 clones listed, over 80% are singletons. The time point denotes: blood 4 weeks post-SBRT, at nephrectomy. The sample's treatment: 15 Gy SBRT to primary tumor, nephrectomy 4 weeks later. The sample here was blood, taken from a patient whose treatment included radiotherapy and nephrectomy. Receptors were obtained from a woman aged 70-85 years with renal cell carcinoma.

This clone was detected once. The V call is TRBV7-9, the J call TRBJ1-1; TRBD1 aligns across 7 bases. The V segment lost 5 bases and the J segment 7 bases; nucleotides outside the gene matches: 10. CDR1 and CDR2 from the germline V gene are SEHNR and FQNEAQ (reference sequence). The CDR3 runs to 14 residues. The CDR3 sequence: CASSPYGSGGEAFF. The DNA for the CDR3 is TGTGCCAGCAGCCCATACGGTTCAGGGGGTGAAGCTTTCTTT.

The rearrangement uses TRBV7-2 and TRBJ1-5, with D uncertain. The ends were cut back, 5 bases at V and 1 base at J, with 6 bases in the middle. Germline CDR1 is SGHTA and CDR2 is FQGNSA. CDR3 size: 13 residues. The CDR3 loop reads CASSPSSNQPQHF. CDR3 sequence (DNA): TGTGCCAGCAGCCCCTCCAGCAATCAGCCCCAGCATTTT.

This clone was seen just once. The chain recombines TRBV6-1 with TRBJ1-6; D is unclear. This CDR3 has 14 amino acids. Trimming took off 2 bases at V and 3 bases at J, with 5 bases between the two ends. The germline CDR1 and CDR2 sequences are MNHNS and SASEGT. The CDR3 region is CASSETDYNSPLHF. CDR3 bases: TGTGCCAGCAGTGAAACTGACTATAATTCACCCCTCCACTTT.

J is TRBJ2-3 and V is TRBV11-1; TRBD1 might be the D (5 bases). The CDR3 totals 13 residues. V was pared by 4 bases and J by 5 bases, with 10 bases between. Germline-derived CDR1 and CDR2 are SGHAT and FQDESV (reference sequence). The CDR3 DNA sequence: TGTGCCAGCAGCTCTATAGGGGAAGATACGCAGTATTTT. Its translation is CASSSIGEDTQYF.

The rearrangement uses TRBV7-2 and TRBJ2-2; 7 bases line up with TRBD1. The CDR3 contains 16 residues. Per germline, CDR1 SGHTA and CDR2 FQGNSA. The J segment lost 5 bases and the V segment lost 5 bases, leaving 11 bases of the junction unmatched. For the CDR3, the DNA is TGTGCCAGCAGCCAAATTGGACAGGCGAGAACCGGGGAGCTGTTTTTT. This sequence encodes CASSQIGQARTGELFF.

The gene calls are TRBV19 and TRBJ2-2; no firm D call. Germline CDR1 LNHDA, CDR2 SQIVND (reference sequence). V gave up 0 bases and J gave up 2 bases, with 1 base separating them. This CDR3 contains 13 residues. The CDR3 spells CASSIENTGELFF. The CDR3 nucleotides read TGTGCCAGTAGTATAGAAAACACCGGGGAGCTGTTTTTT.

This clone is a singleton in its sample. The chain combines TRBV23-1 with TRBJ2-2, with D possibly being TRBD1 (5 bases). TRBV23-1 is reported as an ORF; its role is uncertain. V was trimmed by 4 bases and J by 0 bases, leaving 12 bases between them. This CDR3 has 16 amino acids. The CDR3 spells CASSLPDSSNTGELFF. As DNA, the CDR3 is TGCGCCAGCAGTCTCCCCGACAGTTCGAACACCGGGGAGCTGTTTTTT.

This clone was recorded a few times. CDR3 in amino acids: CASRDNQGGQPQHF. The CDR3 region has the DNA TGTGCCAGCAGGGACAACCAGGGGGGACAGCCCCAGCATTTT. J is TRBJ1-5 and V is TRBV6-1; the match to TRBD1 covers 7 bases. The trim removed 6 bases at V and 7 bases at J, leaving 9 bases unmatched. The CDR3 is 14 amino acids. In germline, CDR1 is MNHNS, CDR2 SASEGT.

V is TRBV7-8 and J is TRBJ2-7, with 10 nucleotides matching TRBD1. The V gene end was trimmed by 3 bases and the J gene end by 1 base; junction bases not matched to a gene: 3. CDR1 is SGHVS and CDR2 is FQNEAQ in the germline V gene. This CDR3 is built from 15 residues. The CDR3 reads CASSFGDRGSYEQYF. CDR3 nucleotide sequence: TGTGCCAGCAGCTTCGGGGACAGGGGATCCTACGAGCAGTACTTC. Full variable domain (missing parts from reference TRBV7-8 and TRBJ2-7): GAGVSQSPRYKVAKRGQDVALRCDPISGHVSLFWYQQALGQGPEFLTYFQNEAQLDKSGLPSDRFFAERPEGSVSTLKIQRTQQEDSAVYLCASSFGDRGSYEQYFGPGTRLTVT.

This clone was recorded only once. The chain uses TRBV5-1 and TRBJ1-1; 8 bases are shared with TRBD1. This CDR3 region has 15 residues. V shed 4 bases and J 6 bases; nucleotides not matched to a gene: 11. Germline CDR1 is SGHRS and CDR2 is YFSETQ. CDR3 residues: CASSPNTGGAPEAFF. The CDR3 DNA follows: TGCGCCAGCAGCCCGAATACAGGGGGAGCCCCTGAAGCTTTCTTT.

This clone was recorded only once. This chain links TRBV29-1 with TRBJ1-2; no clear D gene. The V gene lost 2 bases and the J gene lost 1 base, with 8 bases spanning the gap. This CDR3 region has 13 residues. Germline lookup yields CDR1 SQVTM and CDR2 ANQGSEA. The DNA for the CDR3 is TGCAGCGTTGAACGGTATATTAACTATGGCTACACCTTC. This translates into CSVERYINYGYTF.

The chain uses TRBV13 and TRBJ2-3; D perhaps matches TRBD2 (6 bases). Trimming removed 4 bases at V and 2 bases at J, with 16 bases between. The CDR3 sequence is 16 residues long. CDR1 is PRHDT and CDR2 is FYEKMQ in the germline V gene (reference sequence). The CDR3, as DNA: TGTGCCAGCAGCTCCTTCTCCCTAGCGACCACAGATACGCAGTATTTT. Its protein is CASSSFSLATTDTQYF.

This chain uses TRBV9 with TRBJ2-6; possibly TRBD1 for D (5 bases). Germline V gives CDR1 SGDLS, CDR2 YYNGEE. This CDR3 is 16 amino acids long. V was pared by 4 bases and J by 0 bases, with 11 bases between. The CDR3 sequence: CASSSDRSSGANVLTF. CDR3 in DNA: TGTGCCAGCAGCAGTGACAGATCCTCTGGGGCCAACGTCCTGACTTTC.